This T cell receptor (beta chain) was captured by sequencing in a study of PD-L1 blockade in urothelial cancer. Study results and limitations: Those with durable benefit had larger increases in tumor-associated blood clones at 3 weeks.

With 4 bases clipped from V and 2 bases from J, the junction kept 4 bases outside the gene matches. Germline V CDR1 and CDR2: MDHEN, SYDVKM. The CDR3 runs to 14 residues. Libraries were prepared by immunoSEQ multiplex PCR; TCRdb keeps only in-frame clonotypes and omits some of them. The sample holds under 40,000 clones, roughly four fifths seen once. Concerning this clone: What it recognizes is unknown. Distinct nucleotide sequences in the sample also encode this CDR3.

Noted time point: pretreatment peripheral blood. The sequence was collected from a man aged 55 to 70 with urothelial cancer. The chain employs TRBV28 and TRBJ2-7, with 8 bases that match TRBD1. Source: PBMCs, taken around atezolizumab (anti-PD-L1) treatment. CDR3 protein: CASSSGQGPYEQYF. CDR3 bases: TGTGCCAGCAGTTCCGGACAGGGCCCCTACGAGCAGTACTTC.